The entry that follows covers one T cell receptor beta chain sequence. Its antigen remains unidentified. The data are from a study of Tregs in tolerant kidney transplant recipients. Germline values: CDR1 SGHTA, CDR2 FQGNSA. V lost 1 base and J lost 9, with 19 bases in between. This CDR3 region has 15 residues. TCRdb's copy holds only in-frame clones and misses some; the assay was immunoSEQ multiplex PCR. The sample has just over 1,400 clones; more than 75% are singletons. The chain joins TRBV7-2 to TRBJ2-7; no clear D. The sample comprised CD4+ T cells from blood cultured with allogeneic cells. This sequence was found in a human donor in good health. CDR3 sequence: CASSLDIVGFRAQYF. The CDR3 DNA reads TGTGCCAGCAGCTTAGATATAGTAGGCTTCCGAGCGCAGTACTTC.